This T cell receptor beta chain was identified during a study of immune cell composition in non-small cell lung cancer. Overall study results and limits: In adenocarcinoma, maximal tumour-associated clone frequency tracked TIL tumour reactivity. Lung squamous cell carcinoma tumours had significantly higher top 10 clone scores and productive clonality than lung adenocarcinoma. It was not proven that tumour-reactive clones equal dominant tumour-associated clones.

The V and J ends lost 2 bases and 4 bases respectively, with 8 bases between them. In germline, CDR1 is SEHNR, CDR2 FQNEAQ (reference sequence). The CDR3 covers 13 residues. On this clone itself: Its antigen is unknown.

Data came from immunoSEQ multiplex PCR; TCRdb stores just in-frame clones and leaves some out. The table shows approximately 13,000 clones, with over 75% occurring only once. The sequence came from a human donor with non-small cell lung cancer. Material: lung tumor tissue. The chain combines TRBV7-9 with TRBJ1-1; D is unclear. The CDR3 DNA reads TGTGCCAGCAGCTTATCGGCGGCCACTGAAGCTTTCTTT. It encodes CASSLSAATEAFF.